This TCR beta chain comes out of a study of early T cells in non-severe SARS-CoV-2 infection. Study context: Sequencing was performed on bulk RNA from unsorted whole blood, leaving chains unpaired.

Via MiXCR, TCRdb re-called the 5' RACE reads, giving one row per CDR3 protein. The data contain roughly 100,000 distinct CDR3 sequences, about 12% of them singletons. Study-wide points: Matching results from VDJdb favored anti-spike CD8 responses, leaving private and CD4 specificities undetected.

CDR1 and CDR2 from the germline V gene are SNHLY and FYNNEI. This CDR3 is 13 amino acids long. Trimming stripped 6 bases from V and 4 bases from J, with 12 bases between. This clonotype was seen only a few times. The antigen remains unidentified. The TCR comes from an adult who was a healthcare worker with PCR-confirmed SARS-CoV-2 infection or an uninfected control (not recorded which). The sequenced material came from whole blood. The V call is TRBV2, the J call TRBJ1-2; D is undetermined. The CDR3 sequence: CASRTRLRYGYTF. CDR3 DNA: TGTGCCAGCAGGACCCGACTCCGCTATGGCTACACCTTC.